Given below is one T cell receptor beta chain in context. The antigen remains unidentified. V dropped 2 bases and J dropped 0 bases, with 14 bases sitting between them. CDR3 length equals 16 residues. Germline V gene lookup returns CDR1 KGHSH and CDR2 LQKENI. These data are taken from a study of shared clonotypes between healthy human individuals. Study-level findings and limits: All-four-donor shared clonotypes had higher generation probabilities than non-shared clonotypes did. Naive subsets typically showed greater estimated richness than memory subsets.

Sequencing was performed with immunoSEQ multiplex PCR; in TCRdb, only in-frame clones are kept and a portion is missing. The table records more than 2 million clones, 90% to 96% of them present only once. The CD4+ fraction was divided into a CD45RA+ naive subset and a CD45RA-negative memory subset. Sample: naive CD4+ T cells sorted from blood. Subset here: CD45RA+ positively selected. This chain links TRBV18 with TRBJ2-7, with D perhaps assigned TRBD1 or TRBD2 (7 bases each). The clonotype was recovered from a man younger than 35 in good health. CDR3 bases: TGTGCCAGCTCACCATCGCAGGGGGGGTCCTCCTACGAGCAGTACTTC. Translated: CASSPSQGGSSYEQYF.